Sequencing of this T cell receptor beta chain was carried out in a study of blood T cell repertoires in COVID-19. As for the study in general: Sites in the United States, Italy and Spain provided acute and convalescent COVID-19 samples. T cells, B-cell-depleted T cells, or PBMCs supplied cDNA or gDNA.

As processed by the authors: For nucleated cells, counts were estimated from reference gene primer amplification. Data came from immunoSEQ multiplex PCR; TCRdb stores just in-frame clones and leaves some out. That table is the source of V, J and clone size, and D and trimming were worked out from the DNA. Of about 210,000 clones detected, about 89% appear once; the ten largest clones hold about 5%. Per germline, CDR1 SNHLY and CDR2 FYNNEI. Trimming took 6 bases from V and 0 from J, leaving 9 bases between them. The CDR3 runs 14 residues. This clone has just one count. The source is a woman in her thirties or forties with acute or convalescent COVID-19. Material: peripheral blood. This chain links TRBV2 with TRBJ1-3; no clear D. As DNA, the CDR3 is TGTGCCAGCAGCCCAGGCTACTCTGGAAACACCATATATTTT. Residues: CASSPGYSGNTIYF.